A single sample is the source of the 25 T cell receptor beta chains below, sequenced in a study of blood T cells in healthy people across ages. A sample-barcoded 5' primer and a J-beta primer mix were used in a second PCR of about 7 to 11 cycles. A single record per CDR3 protein comes from TCRdb applying MiXCR to the 5' RACE reads. The table has about 1.4 million distinct CDR3 sequences, approximately 63% seen once. Sequenced input: blood. Source of these receptors: a man aged 18 to 30 in good health.

J is TRBJ1-5 and V is TRBV24-1; 7 bases map to TRBD1. Trimming cost V 3 bases and J 5 bases; bases outside gene matches: 9. Germline-derived CDR1 and CDR2 are KGHDR and SFDVKD. This CDR3 region has 16 residues. The CDR3: CATSDPTGTVDQPQHF. The DNA of the CDR3 is TGTGCCACCAGTGATCCCACCGGGACAGTGGATCAGCCCCAGCATTTT.

V is TRBV20-1 and J is TRBJ2-1; 11 bases map to TRBD2. V shed 6 bases and J 10 bases; nucleotides not matched to a gene: 11. This CDR3 has 14 amino acids. Germline V gene lookup returns CDR1 DFQATT and CDR2 SNEGSKA (reference sequence). The CDR3 is CSAKLAGESREQFF. DNA of the CDR3: TGCAGTGCCAAACTAGCGGGAGAATCCCGCGAGCAGTTCTTC.

The rearrangement links TRBV4-1 to TRBJ2-4; possibly TRBD1 or TRBD2 for D (5 bases each). Germline lookup yields CDR1 MGHRA and CDR2 YSYEKL. The length of the CDR3 is 19 residues. Between the trimmed V and J ends, which lost 0 bases and 0 bases, there was a span of 18 bases. The CDR3 region has the DNA TGCGCCAGCAGCCAAGATAGCCCCCTCGGGGCTCTAGCCAAAAACATTCAGTACTTC. Protein: CASSQDSPLGALAKNIQYF.

This chain uses TRBV15 with TRBJ2-5, with D unresolved. The CDR3 sequence is 14 residues long. From germline, CDR1 is LNHNV and CDR2 YYDKDF (reference sequence). Deletions cut 0 bases from V and 2 bases from J, with 7 bases between. The CDR3 sequence is CATSREGRQETQYF. The CDR3, as DNA: TGTGCCACCAGCAGAGAGGGCAGACAAGAGACCCAGTACTTC. The full variable domain, with the rest looked up from reference TRBV15 and TRBJ2-5, is DAMVIQNPRYQVTQFGKPVTLSCSQTLNHNVMYWYQQKSSQAPKLLFHYYDKDFNNEADTPDNFQSRRPNTSFCFLDIRSPGLGDTAMYLCATSREGRQETQYFGPGTRLLVL.

This clonotype has a single count. The chain uses TRBV7-9 and TRBJ2-4; TRBD1 matches 8 bases. TRBJ2-7 matches the DNA end more closely, so the J call is doubtful. This CDR3 is 16 amino acids long. CDR1 is SEHNR and CDR2 is FQNEAQ in the germline V gene (reference sequence). CDR3 in amino acids: CASSLGDRTFSYEQYF. DNA of the CDR3: TGTGCCAGCAGCTTAGGGGACAGGACCTTTTCTTACGAGCAGTACTTC.

Only one count was recorded for this clonotype. The CDR3 DNA reads as TGTGCCAGCAGTTTAGGAGCGGGAGGGATGAAAAATACGCAGTATTTT. Amino acids: CASSLGAGGMKNTQYF. The chain carries TRBV27 and TRBJ2-3; 10 bases align to TRBD2. CDR3 size: 16 residues. Per the germline V gene, CDR1 is MNHEY and CDR2 is SMNVEV (reference sequence). The J segment lost 7 bases and the V segment lost 2 bases, leaving 9 bases of the junction unmatched.

This chain joins TRBV6-2 or TRBV6-3 and TRBJ2-1; 10 nucleotides line up with TRBD2. The V gene's germline CDR1 is MNHEY and CDR2 SVGEGT. Losses at the gene ends were 4 bases for V and 3 bases for J; bases not matched to a gene: 9. The CDR3 consists of 17 residues. CDR3 in DNA: TGTGCCAGCAGTTTCCTCCGTGCTAGCGGGGGCTACAATGAGCAGTTCTTC. Translation: CASSFLRASGGYNEQFF.

The rearrangement joins TRBV28 to TRBJ2-5; 11 nucleotides line up with TRBD2. V shed 5 bases and J 4 bases; nucleotides not matched to a gene: 6. CDR1 and CDR2 (germline): MDHEN, SYDVKM. This CDR3 is built from 15 residues. CDR3 DNA: TGTGCCAGCAGTAGTAGCGGGGGGGTTGGAGAGACCCAGTACTTC. This translates into CASSSSGGVGETQYF.

A few counts support this clonotype. The genes are TRBV7-2 and TRBJ2-1; TRBD2 matches at 9 bases. The V gene's germline CDR1 is SGHTA and CDR2 FQGNSA. With V trimmed by 1 base and J by 4 bases, 5 bases remained unmatched. CDR3 length equals 16 residues. The CDR3 here is CASSLVLAGAYNEQFF. DNA of the CDR3: TGTGCCAGCAGCTTAGTCTTAGCGGGGGCATACAATGAGCAGTTCTTC.

CDR3 sequence reads: CSARGTGNSEAFF. CDR3 nucleotides: TGCAGTGCTCGAGGGACAGGGAATTCTGAAGCTTTCTTT. The rearrangement joins TRBV20-1 to TRBJ1-1; 9 nucleotides agree with TRBD1. V was clipped by 5 bases and J by 6 bases; unmatched bases: 7. Germline assignment: CDR1 DFQATT and CDR2 SNEGSKA (reference sequence). The CDR3 runs to 13 residues.

This clonotype was detected a few times. The chain uses TRBV5-1 and TRBJ2-4; D not resolved. CDR1 SGHRS and CDR2 YFSETQ come from the germline V gene. This CDR3 is 16 amino acids long. V was pared by 2 bases and J by 0 bases, with 12 bases between. In DNA, the CDR3 is TGCGCCAGCAGCTTCGCCCCTTACCTAGCCAAAAACATTCAGTACTTC. Protein sequence: CASSFAPYLAKNIQYF.

This chain joins TRBV7-9 and TRBJ2-5; D might be TRBD1 or TRBD2, each matching 5 bases. Germline CDR1 SEHNR, CDR2 FQNEAQ (reference sequence). The germline V and J ends were trimmed by 10 bases and 11 bases, with 17 bases remaining between them. The CDR3 loop spans 11 amino acids. CDR3 in amino acids: CATQGTREQYF. The CDR3, as DNA: TGTGCCACCCAGGGTACTAGGGAGCAGTACTTC.

The chain combines TRBV6-1 with TRBJ1-2; D gene unclear. The CDR3 has 15 residues. Germline V gene data show CDR1 as MNHNS and CDR2 as SASEGT. The germline V and J ends were trimmed by 2 bases and 3 bases, with 13 bases remaining between them. In DNA, the CDR3 is TGTGCCAGCAGTGAAAAGGCGGGGATGGACTATGGCTACACCTTC. It yields the protein CASSEKAGMDYGYTF.

The chain carries TRBV29-1 and TRBJ2-7, with D unclear. The CDR3 contains 12 residues. V was trimmed by 8 bases and J by 1 base, leaving 12 bases between them. Germline lookup yields CDR1 SQVTM and CDR2 ANQGSEA. The CDR3 DNA reads as TGCAGCACAATAGAGGTGTCCTACGAGCAGTACTTC. Its protein is CSTIEVSYEQYF.

Only a few counts were recorded for this clonotype. The chain employs TRBV3-1 and TRBJ1-2; D not resolved. The CDR3 length is 13 residues. Trimming stripped 0 bases from V and 4 bases from J, with 6 bases between. In germline, CDR1 is LGHDT, CDR2 YNNKEL (reference sequence). Written as DNA, the CDR3 is TGTGCCAGCAGCCAAGAACAATCCTATGGCTACACCTTC. It translates to CASSQEQSYGYTF.

This clonotype was counted a single time. The chain employs TRBV20-1 and TRBJ1-1; D gene ambiguous. This CDR3 spans 13 amino acids. V lost 3 bases and J 1 base, leaving 9 bases between the germline ends. Germline V lookup: CDR1 DFQATT, CDR2 SNEGSKA (reference sequence). The chain's CDR3 is CSARPYPNTEAFF. In DNA, the CDR3 is TGCAGTGCTAGGCCATACCCGAACACTGAAGCTTTCTTT.

The gene calls are TRBV27 and TRBJ2-1; TRBD1 aligns across 8 bases. Germline V lookup: CDR1 MNHEY, CDR2 SMNVEV (reference sequence). This CDR3 region has 16 residues. CDR3 DNA sequence: TGTGCGGCGGGACAGGCCTTCCCGTCAACCTTAGGGAAGCAGTTCTTC. This encodes CAAGQAFPSTLGKQFF.

The genes are TRBV24-1 and TRBJ2-3; D not resolved. With 1 base removed from V and 2 bases from J, the gap between germline ends came to 3 bases. The CDR3 runs to 13 residues. The V gene's germline CDR1 is KGHDR and CDR2 SFDVKD. The CDR3 nucleotides are TGTGCCACCAGTGATTTCCTCACAGATACGCAGTATTTT. As protein: CATSDFLTDTQYF.

This clonotype was counted only a few times. V gene TRBV3-1 combines with J gene TRBJ1-6; perhaps TRBD1 as D (5 bases). Germline CDR1 and CDR2: LGHDT and YNNKEL (reference sequence). V lost 5 bases and J lost 9, with 14 bases in between. The length of the CDR3 is 14 residues. Here the CDR3 reads CASSAMGRVSPLHF. CDR3 nucleotide sequence: TGTGCCAGCAGCGCAATGGGCAGGGTTTCACCCCTCCACTTT.

This clonotype was recorded once. The chain recombines TRBV28 with TRBJ1-1; D is uncertain. The CDR3 extends over 14 amino acids. Deletions cut 5 bases from V and 0 bases from J, with 10 bases between. CDR1 and CDR2 from the germline V gene are MDHEN and SYDVKM. This CDR3 reads CASSLPLLNTEAFF. CDR3 coding DNA: TGTGCCAGCAGTCTCCCTCTTCTGAACACTGAAGCTTTCTTT.

V gene TRBV5-6 combines with J gene TRBJ2-7, with D possibly called TRBD1 or TRBD2 (5 bases each). The CDR3 contains 15 residues. CDR1 and CDR2 (germline): SGHDT, YYEEEE. The germline V and J ends were trimmed by 1 base and 0 bases, with 11 bases remaining between them. The CDR3 loop is CASSLLWDRSYEQYF. CDR3 in DNA: TGTGCCAGCAGCTTGCTCTGGGACCGCTCCTACGAGCAGTACTTC.

The gene calls are TRBV5-1 and TRBJ2-1; 8 bases align to TRBD2. J lost 5 bases, V lost 5 bases, and 6 bases had no gene match. The CDR3 has 14 residues. CDR1 is SGHRS, CDR2 YFSETQ, per germline. The CDR3 DNA follows: TGCGCCAGCAGGGCAGCGGGAGCCCACAATGAGCAGTTCTTC. Protein product: CASRAAGAHNEQFF.

The chain uses TRBV6-2 or TRBV6-3 and TRBJ2-4; 8 bases map to TRBD1. J lost 13 bases, V lost 0 bases, and 11 bases had no gene match. Germline CDR1 and CDR2: MNHEY and SVGEGT. CDR3 length: 15 residues. DNA of the CDR3: TGTGCCAGCAGTTACTCAACGGCAGGGGGCAATGAGCAGTACTTC. This encodes CASSYSTAGGNEQYF.

A few counts support this clonotype. V is TRBV25-1 and J is TRBJ1-2; D gene unclear. This CDR3 is 12 amino acids long. Deletions cut 2 bases from V and 5 bases from J, with 6 bases between. CDR1 is MGHDK and CDR2 is SYGVNS in the germline V gene. This CDR3 is CASSEQEYGYTF. Written as DNA, the CDR3 is TGTGCCAGCAGTGAACAGGAGTATGGCTACACCTTC.

The sample holds a few counts of this clonotype. V usage is TRBV20-1 and J usage is TRBJ2-3; perhaps TRBD1 as D (7 bases). V lost 6 bases to trimming and J lost 5 bases, with 18 bases between them. The CDR3 is made up of 14 amino acids. CDR1 is DFQATT and CDR2 is SNEGSKA in the germline V gene (reference sequence). CDR3 coding DNA: TGCAGTGCCAAGGGGGCTAGCGCAGAAGATACGCAGTATTTT. Its protein is CSAKGASAEDTQYF.